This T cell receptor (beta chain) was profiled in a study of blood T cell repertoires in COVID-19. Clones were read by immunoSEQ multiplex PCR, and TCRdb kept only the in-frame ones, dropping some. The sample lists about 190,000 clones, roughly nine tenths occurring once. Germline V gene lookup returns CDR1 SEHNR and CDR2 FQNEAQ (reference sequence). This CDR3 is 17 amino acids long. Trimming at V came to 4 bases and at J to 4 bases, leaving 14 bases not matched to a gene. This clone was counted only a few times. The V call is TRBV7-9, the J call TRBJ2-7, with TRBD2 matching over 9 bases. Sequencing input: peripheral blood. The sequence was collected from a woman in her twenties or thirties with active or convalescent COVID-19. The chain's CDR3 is CASSSESRAGGRYEQYF. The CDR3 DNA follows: TGTGCCAGCAGCTCCGAGAGTCGGGCGGGAGGGAGGTACGAGCAGTACTTC.